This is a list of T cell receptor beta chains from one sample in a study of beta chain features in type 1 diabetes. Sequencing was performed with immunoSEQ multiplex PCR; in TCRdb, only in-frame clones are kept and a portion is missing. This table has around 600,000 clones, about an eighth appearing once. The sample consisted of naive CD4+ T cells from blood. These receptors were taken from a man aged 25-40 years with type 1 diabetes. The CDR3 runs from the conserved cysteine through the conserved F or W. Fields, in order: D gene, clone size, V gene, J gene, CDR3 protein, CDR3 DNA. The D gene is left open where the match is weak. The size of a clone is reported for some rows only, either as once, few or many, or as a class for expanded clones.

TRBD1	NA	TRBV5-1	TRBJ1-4	CASSRTGEKNEKLFF	TGCGCCAGCAGCCGGACAGGGGAAAAAAATGAAAAACTGTTTTTT
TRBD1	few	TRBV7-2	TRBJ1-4	CASSRWDSEKLFF	TGTGCCAGCAGCAGGTGGGACAGCGAAAAACTGTTTTTT
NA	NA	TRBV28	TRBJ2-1	CASSNWRRGEQFF	TGTGCCAGCAGCAACTGGCGGAGGGGTGAGCAGTTCTTC
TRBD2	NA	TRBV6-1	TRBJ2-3	CASSLTSFSTDTQYF	TGTGCCAGCAGCCTGACTAGCTTTAGCACAGATACGCAGTATTTT
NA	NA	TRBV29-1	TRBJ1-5	CSVEARGGLPSNQPQHF	TGCAGCGTTGAAGCGAGGGGTGGGCTTCCGAGCAATCAGCCCCAGCATTTT
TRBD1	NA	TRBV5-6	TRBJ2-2	CASSLRTGTNTGELFF	TGTGCCAGCAGCTTGAGGACAGGGACCAACACCGGGGAGCTGTTTTTT
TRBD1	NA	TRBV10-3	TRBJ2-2	CAISEGARGRGELFF	TGTGCCATCAGTGAGGGGGCCAGGGGGCGAGGGGAGCTGTTTTTT
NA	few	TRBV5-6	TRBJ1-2	CASSRSGPGGYTF	TGTGCCAGCAGCCGATCAGGGCCGGGCGGCTACACCTTC
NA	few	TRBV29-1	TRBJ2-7	CSVEGQGMYEQYF	TGCAGCGTTGAAGGGCAGGGGATGTACGAGCAGTACTTC
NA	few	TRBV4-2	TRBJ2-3	CASSRGGGTDTQYF	TGTGCCAGCAGCCGGGGTGGGGGCACAGATACGCAGTATTTT
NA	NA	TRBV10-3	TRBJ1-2	CAISEDNYGYTF	TGTGCCATCAGTGAGGACAACTATGGCTACACCTTC
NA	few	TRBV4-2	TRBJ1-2	CASSQDRDWRNGYTF	TGTGCCAGCAGCCAAGATCGGGACTGGAGGAATGGCTACACCTTC
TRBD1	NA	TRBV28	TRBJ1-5	CASTFRGASNQPQHF	TGTGCCAGCACCTTCAGGGGGGCCAGCAATCAGCCCCAGCATTTT
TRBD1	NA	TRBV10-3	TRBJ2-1	CAIRGQGVSYNEQFF	TGTGCCATCAGGGGACAGGGGGTATCCTACAATGAGCAGTTCTTC
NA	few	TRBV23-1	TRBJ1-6	CASSQVTESSYNSPLHF	TGCGCCAGCAGTCAAGTGACAGAGAGCTCCTATAATTCACCCCTCCACTTT
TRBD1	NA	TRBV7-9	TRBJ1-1	CATDRQGRGTEAFF	TGTGCCACCGACCGACAGGGGCGCGGCACTGAAGCTTTCTTT
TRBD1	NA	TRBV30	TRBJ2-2	CAWSQGANTGELFF	TGTGCCTGGAGCCAGGGGGCGAACACCGGGGAGCTGTTTTTT
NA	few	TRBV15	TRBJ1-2	CATSSEIVGTYGYTF	TGTGCCACCAGCAGCGAAATAGTGGGAACTTATGGCTACACCTTC
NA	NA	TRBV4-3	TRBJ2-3	CASSQEGSDTQYF	TGCGCCAGCAGCCAAGAAGGCTCAGATACGCAGTATTTT
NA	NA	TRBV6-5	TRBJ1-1	CAIREGNTEAFF	TGTGCCATCAGGGAGGGGAACACTGAAGCTTTCTTT
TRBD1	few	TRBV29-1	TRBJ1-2	CSAYRDRGIHYGYTF	TGCAGCGCATACCGGGACAGGGGGATCCACTATGGCTACACCTTC